The 26 T cell receptor beta chains reported below all come from one sample, sequenced in a study of Ad26.COV2.S vaccination and SARS-CoV-2 variants. The treatment denotes: around 19 received Ad26.COV2.S at low or high dose, single or two shots; about five received placebo; per-sample allocation not given. Day 63 following the first vaccine or placebo injection was when the samples were taken. The assay was immunoSEQ multiplex PCR, and TCRdb's table has in-frame clones only and misses some. Of about 350,000 clones in the sample, about 85% were seen once. Material: peripheral blood, obtained in a trial of Ad26.COV2.S vaccine versus placebo. These receptors were taken from a person aged 18-65 years who received the Ad26.COV2.S COVID-19 vaccine or a placebo.

The chain has TRBV7-9 and TRBJ1-2, with D perhaps matching TRBD1 (5 bases). The ends were cut back, 1 base at V and 2 bases at J, with 8 bases in the middle. This CDR3 spans 14 amino acids. The germline V gene encodes CDR1 SEHNR and CDR2 FQNEAQ (reference sequence). The CDR3 sequence is CASSLDGGNYGYTF. In DNA form, the CDR3 reads TGTGCCAGCAGCTTAGACGGGGGGAACTATGGCTACACCTTC.

The chain couples TRBV10-3 to TRBJ2-7; D is possibly TRBD1 (5 bases). This CDR3 contains 14 residues. V dropped 2 bases and J dropped 5 bases, with 13 bases sitting between them. The germline gives CDR1 ENHRY, CDR2 SYGVKD. CDR3 sequence (DNA): TGTGCCATCAGTGAGCAGGCAGGGATAGACGAGCAGTACTTC. The encoded protein is CAISEQAGIDEQYF.

About this clone itself: Being one base from a much bigger clone, this may be a read error. The chain couples TRBV6-2 or TRBV6-3 to TRBJ1-6; D is uncertain. Germline V gene sequence: CDR1 MNHEY, CDR2 SVGEGT. The length of the CDR3 is 14 residues. V lost 4 bases to trimming and J lost 0 bases, with 4 bases between them. CDR3 sequence: CASSSSSYNSPLHF. CDR3 nucleotides: TGTGCCAGCAGTTCGAGCTCCTATAATTCACCCCTCCACTTT.

The chain employs TRBV30 and TRBJ2-5; 8 nucleotides line up with TRBD2. There are 14 residues in the CDR3. Germline V gene data show CDR1 as GTSNPN and CDR2 as SVGIG (reference sequence). The V and J ends lost 4 bases and 5 bases, in that order; junction bases with no gene match: 9. The CDR3 nucleotides are TGTGCCTGGAACCCACGGGAGGGGGGGGAGACCCAGTACTTC. It encodes CAWNPREGGETQYF. Full variable domain (rest looked up from reference TRBV30 and TRBJ2-5): SQTIHQWPATLVQPVGSPLSLECTVEGTSNPNLYWYRQAAGRGLQLLFYSVGIGQISSEVPQNLSASRPQDRQFILSSKKLLLSDSGFYLCAWNPREGGETQYFGPGTRLLVL.

This sequence joins TRBV5-1 and TRBJ2-1; TRBD1 is a possible D gene (5 bases). V shed 2 bases and J shed 0 bases, with 12 bases lying between them. CDR1 SGHRS and CDR2 YFSETQ come from the germline V gene. The CDR3 runs to 16 residues. The CDR3 loop is CASSFGQTSSYNEQFF. In nucleotides, the CDR3 is TGCGCCAGCAGCTTCGGACAAACGAGCTCCTACAATGAGCAGTTCTTC.

This chain links TRBV28 with TRBJ1-2; the D is unclear. The V end was cut by 2 bases, the J end by 4 bases, with 11 bases between. Per germline, CDR1 MDHEN and CDR2 SYDVKM. The CDR3 totals 14 residues. The CDR3 region is CASSLIPGIYGYTF. Written as DNA, the CDR3 is TGTGCCAGCAGTTTAATTCCTGGGATCTATGGCTACACCTTC.

V usage is TRBV4-3 and J usage is TRBJ2-2, with 8 bases aligning to TRBD2. Germline CDR1 is LGHNA and CDR2 is YSLEER. This CDR3 has 19 residues. V gave up 0 bases and J gave up 2 bases; unmatched junction bases: 11. The CDR3 nucleotides are TGCGCCAGCAGCCAAGATAAAGGGGCGGGGGGCCCCAACACCGGGGAGCTGTTTTTT. This encodes CASSQDKGAGGPNTGELFF.

DNA of the CDR3: TGTGCCAGCACCTTTGAAGGACAGGGAACAGATACGCAGTATTTT. This encodes CASTFEGQGTDTQYF. The rearrangement links TRBV5-6 to TRBJ2-3; 8 bases agree with TRBD1. The V gene end was trimmed by 6 bases and the J gene end by 3 bases; junction bases not matched to a gene: 9. CDR3 size: 15 residues. CDR1 SGHDT and CDR2 YYEEEE come from the germline V gene.

This sequence joins TRBV19 and TRBJ1-2; D gene uncertain. This CDR3 comprises 15 residues. The germline CDR1 and CDR2 sequences are LNHDA and SQIVND (reference sequence). Trimming shortened V by 5 bases and J by 2 bases, and 15 bases separated the two germline ends. The CDR3 sequence: CASSPSGVTNYGYTF. The CDR3 nucleotides are TGTGCCAGTAGTCCCAGTGGGGTGACGAACTATGGCTACACCTTC.

The chain carries TRBV5-6 and TRBJ2-5; 9 bases map to TRBD1. The CDR3 spans 16 residues. Germline trimming cut 0 bases from V and 3 bases from J; bases unmatched to any gene: 6. Per germline, CDR1 SGHDT and CDR2 YYEEEE. CDR3 sequence reads: CASSLERDRAEETQYF. CDR3 bases: TGTGCCAGCAGCTTGGAGCGGGACAGGGCCGAAGAGACCCAGTACTTC. The variable domain in full, with the rest retrieved from reference TRBV5-6 and TRBJ2-5, is DAGVTQSPTHLIKTRGQQVTLRCSPKSGHDTVSWYQQALGQGPQFIFQYYEEEERQRGNFPDRFSGHQFPNYSSELNVNALLLGDSALYLCASSLERDRAEETQYFGPGTRLLVL.

The chain links TRBV27 to TRBJ2-5, with D perhaps TRBD1 (5 bases). The CDR3 totals 16 residues. Trimming pared 5 bases from V and 5 bases from J, leaving 21 bases between. The germline V gene encodes CDR1 MNHEY and CDR2 SMNVEV (reference sequence). In DNA form, the CDR3 reads TGTGCCAGCAGTCCCTATAGGGCAGGGTTGTCGGAGACCCAGTACTTC. This translates into CASSPYRAGLSETQYF.

The chain joins TRBV6-1 to TRBJ1-5; weak D call: TRBD1 (5 bases). This CDR3 contains 15 residues. The V gene lost 3 bases and the J gene lost 3 bases, with 12 bases spanning the gap. Germline V lookup: CDR1 MNHNS, CDR2 SASEGT. The CDR3 spells CASSDGGSSNQPQHF. As DNA, the CDR3 is TGTGCCAGCAGTGACGGGGGGTCCTCCAATCAGCCCCAGCATTTT.

This chain uses TRBV11-2 with TRBJ2-5, with D hard to call. The V gene lost 1 base and the J gene lost 1 base, with 7 bases spanning the gap. Germline V gene data show CDR1 as SGHAT and CDR2 as FQNNGV. CDR3 length: 14 amino acids. CDR3 region: CASSLAPTQETQYF. The DNA of the CDR3 is TGTGCCAGCAGCTTAGCCCCGACCCAAGAGACCCAGTACTTC. Filled out from reference TRBV11-2 and TRBJ2-5, the complete variable domain reads EAGVAQSPRYKIIEKRQSVAFWCNPISGHATLYWYQQILGQGPKLLIQFQNNGVVDDSQLPKDRFSAERLKGVDSTLKIQPAKLEDSAVYLCASSLAPTQETQYFGPGTRLLVL.

The chain is built from TRBV2 and TRBJ1-1; 10 nucleotides line up with TRBD1. J lost 5 bases, V lost 5 bases, and 5 bases had no gene match. The CDR3 is 14 amino acids. Per the germline V gene, CDR1 is SNHLY and CDR2 is FYNNEI. CDR3 in amino acids: CASSRQGARTEAFF. CDR3 sequence (DNA): TGTGCCAGCAGTAGACAGGGGGCGAGGACTGAAGCTTTCTTT.

The chain combines TRBV4-1 with TRBJ2-3, with D uncertain. The germline V gene has CDR1 MGHRA and CDR2 YSYEKL. The ends were cut back, 4 bases at V and 0 bases at J, with 8 bases in the middle. This CDR3 comprises 14 residues. The CDR3 bases are TGCGCCAGCAGCCTAGGACCTAGCACAGATACGCAGTATTTT. Its translation: CASSLGPSTDTQYF.

The chain links TRBV5-5 to TRBJ2-1, with no clear D. There are 13 residues in the CDR3. Trimming stripped 6 bases from V and 8 bases from J, with 15 bases between. CDR1 is SGHKS and CDR2 is YYEKEE in the germline V gene (reference sequence). The DNA for the CDR3 is TGTGCCAGCATGCTCCATGTCTGGGATGAGCAGTTCTTC. Encoded protein: CASMLHVWDEQFF.

The chain uses TRBV19 and TRBJ1-1, with 8 bases aligning to TRBD1. This CDR3 is built from 15 residues. With V trimmed by 4 bases and J by 1 base, 5 bases remained unmatched. Germline values: CDR1 LNHDA, CDR2 SQIVND (reference sequence). This CDR3 reads CASSTTGGTNTEAFF. The CDR3 coding sequence is TGTGCCAGTAGTACAACAGGGGGGACGAACACTGAAGCTTTCTTT. The variable domain in full, completed from reference TRBV19 and TRBJ1-1, reads DGGITQSPKYLFRKEGQNVTLSCEQNLNHDAMYWYRQDPGQGLRLIYYSQIVNDFQKGDIAEGYSVSREKKESFPLTVTSAQKNPTAFYLCASSTTGGTNTEAFFGQGTRLTVV.

V gene TRBV5-1 combines with J gene TRBJ2-6; TRBD1 might be the D (6 bases). The CDR3 consists of 16 residues. V shed 4 bases and J shed 2 bases, with 13 bases lying between them. In germline, CDR1 is SGHRS, CDR2 YFSETQ. CDR3 loop: CASSIQGAAGANVLTF. Written as DNA, the CDR3 is TGCGCCAGCAGCATACAGGGAGCTGCTGGGGCCAACGTCCTGACTTTC.

V and J are TRBV21-1 and TRBJ2-7; TRBD2 is the table's D call, not checked against the DNA. TRBV21-1 is a pseudogene segment. This CDR3 has 14 residues. The CDR3 here is CASSSGLVSYEQYF. The CDR3 DNA follows: TGTGCCAGCAGCTCTGGACTAGTCTCCTACGAGCAGTACTTC.

The chain links TRBV19 to TRBJ1-1, with D uncertain. The CDR3 runs 13 residues. Germline V gene lookup returns CDR1 LNHDA and CDR2 SQIVND (reference sequence). The germline V and J ends were trimmed by 3 bases and 4 bases, with 9 bases remaining between them. In DNA, the CDR3 is TGTGCCAGTAGTATTGACGAGAGCACTGAAGCTTTCTTT. It translates to CASSIDESTEAFF. The complete variable domain, with remaining parts taken from reference TRBV19 and TRBJ1-1, reads DGGITQSPKYLFRKEGQNVTLSCEQNLNHDAMYWYRQDPGQGLRLIYYSQIVNDFQKGDIAEGYSVSREKKESFPLTVTSAQKNPTAFYLCASSIDESTEAFFGQGTRLTVV.

This clone was observed many times. The V gene is TRBV30, the J gene TRBJ1-2, with 11 nucleotides matching TRBD1. This CDR3 spans 15 amino acids. Germline V gene sequence: CDR1 GTSNPN, CDR2 SVGIG (reference sequence). After removal of 2 bases from V and 4 bases from J, the junction contained 6 bases not matched to a gene. CDR3 nucleotide sequence: TGTGCCTGGAGTAAGGACAGGGGGCGAATCTATGGCTACACCTTC. This encodes CAWSKDRGRIYGYTF. Full variable domain (rest looked up from reference TRBV30 and TRBJ1-2): SQTIHQWPATLVQPVGSPLSLECTVEGTSNPNLYWYRQAAGRGLQLLFYSVGIGQISSEVPQNLSASRPQDRQFILSSKKLLLSDSGFYLCAWSKDRGRIYGYTFGSGTRLTVV.

The chain has TRBV6-5 and TRBJ2-1, with D uncertain. CDR3 length: 16 residues. V gave up 0 bases and J gave up 5 bases, with 14 bases separating them. Germline V gene lookup returns CDR1 MNHEY and CDR2 SVGAGI. In DNA, the CDR3 is TGTGCCAGCAGTTACTCGAATTGGGATTTGAACAATGAGCAGTTCTTC. The encoded protein is CASSYSNWDLNNEQFF.

The rearrangement links TRBV5-1 to TRBJ2-7; 7 bases are shared with TRBD2. CDR3 size: 13 residues. Germline loops: CDR1 SGHRS, CDR2 YFSETQ. The V gene end was trimmed by 4 bases and the J gene end by 7 bases; junction bases not matched to a gene: 8. In DNA, the CDR3 is TGCGCCAGCAGCAGGGGAGGGTCAGGGGAGCAGTACTTC. It encodes CASSRGGSGEQYF.

DNA for the CDR3: TGTGCCAGCAGCTTAGACGGCGGTCCCGCCTACGAGCAGTACTTC. It is translated as CASSLDGGPAYEQYF. This chain links TRBV7-9 with TRBJ2-7; no reliable D call. V gave up 1 base and J gave up 2 bases, with 12 bases separating them. The germline CDR1 and CDR2 sequences are SEHNR and FQNEAQ (reference sequence). The CDR3 consists of 15 residues.

This clone was counted a few times. The chain recombines TRBV10-1 with TRBJ1-2; no reliable D call. Germline CDR1 WNHNN, CDR2 SYGVQD (reference sequence). Trimming cost V 2 bases and J 3 bases, with 7 bases left between them. This CDR3 is built from 13 residues. CDR3 bases: TGCGCCAGCAGTGAGAAGCAGGACTATGGCTACACCTTC. It yields the protein CASSEKQDYGYTF.

The chain is built from TRBV18 and TRBJ2-7; the match to TRBD2 covers 10 bases. The CDR3 extends over 14 amino acids. J lost 0 bases, V lost 6 bases, and 2 bases had no gene match. The germline V gene encodes CDR1 KGHSH and CDR2 LQKENI. The CDR3 reads CASSSSGSSYEQYF. The CDR3 nucleotides read TGTGCCAGCTCTTCTAGCGGGAGCTCCTACGAGCAGTACTTC.